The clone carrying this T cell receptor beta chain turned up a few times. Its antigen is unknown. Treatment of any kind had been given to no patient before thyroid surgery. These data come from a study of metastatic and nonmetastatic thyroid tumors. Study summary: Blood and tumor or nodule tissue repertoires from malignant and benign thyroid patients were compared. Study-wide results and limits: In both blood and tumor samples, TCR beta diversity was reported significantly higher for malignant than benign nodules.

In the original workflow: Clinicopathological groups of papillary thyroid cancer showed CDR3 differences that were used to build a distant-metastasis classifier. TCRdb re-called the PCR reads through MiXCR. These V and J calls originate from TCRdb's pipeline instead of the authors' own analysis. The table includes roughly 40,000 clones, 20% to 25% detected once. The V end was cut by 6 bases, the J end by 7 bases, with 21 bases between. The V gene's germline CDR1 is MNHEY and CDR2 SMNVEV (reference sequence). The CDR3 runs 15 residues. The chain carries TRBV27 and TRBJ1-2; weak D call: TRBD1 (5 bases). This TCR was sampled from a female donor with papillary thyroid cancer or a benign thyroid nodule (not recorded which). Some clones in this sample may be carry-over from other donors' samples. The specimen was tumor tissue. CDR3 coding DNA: TGTGCCAGCAGGTCTCATCAGGGCGTGGAACTTGGCTACACCTTC. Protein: CASRSHQGVELGYTF.